These T cell receptor beta chains were read from a single sample in a study of CD4+ T cells in melanoma. Profiling relied on immunoSEQ multiplex PCR, and the TCRdb table lists in-frame clones only, not all of them. The sample has roughly 50,000 clones, 89% seen once; the top ten hold roughly 12%. Material: peripheral blood. The receptors stem from a human donor with melanoma. Each CDR3 is given with its conserved first and last residue. D genes are given only for firm matches. The size entry is marked missing in some rows and otherwise reads once, few, many or a size class.

V gene	clone size	J gene	D gene	CDR3 DNA	CDR3 protein
TRBV5-5	.	TRBJ1-6	.	TGTGCCAGCATCCTAGGGGGAAATTCACCCCTCCACTTT	CASILGGNSPLHF
TRBV5-6	.	TRBJ1-1	.	TGTGCCAGCAGCTTCCAGGGCCCGCCGGCCGGCACTGAAGCTTTCTTT	CASSFQGPPAGTEAFF
TRBV25-1	.	TRBJ2-7	TRBD1	TGTGCCAGCAGTACTGCACCTGGGACAGCGAAGCAGTACTTC	CASSTAPGTAKQYF
TRBV2	.	TRBJ1-5	TRBD1	TGTGCCAGCAATACCGCCGGGACAGGGGGCTGGAGCAATCAGCCCCAGCATTTT	CASNTAGTGGWSNQPQHF
TRBV9	.	TRBJ1-1	.	TGTGCCAGCAGCGTAGAGTGGGAAGGGGAAGCTTTCTTT	CASSVEWEGEAFF
TRBV29-1	.	TRBJ1-3	.	TGCAGCGTTGGGGCCGGGGCTTCAGGAAACACCATATATTTT	CSVGAGASGNTIYF
TRBV5-1	.	TRBJ2-7	TRBD2	TGCGCCAGCAGCTTAACTAGCGGGGGACGATACGAGCAGTACTTC	CASSLTSGGRYEQYF
TRBV11-1	.	TRBJ2-2	.	TGTGCCAGCAGCTTCCACCTGGCGGGCCCCGGGGAGCTGTTTTTT	CASSFHLAGPGELFF
TRBV30	once	TRBJ2-2	TRBD1	TGTGCCTGGATTTTCCGGGACAGGGGTAGCACCGGGGAGCTGTTTTTT	CAWIFRDRGSTGELFF
TRBV6-5	.	TRBJ2-3	.	TGTGCCAGCGGCGGTGCCCTCACAGATACGCAGTATTTT	CASGGALTDTQYF
TRBV7-8	.	TRBJ2-5	.	TGTGCCAGCAGCCCGGGACGACAAGAGACCCAGTACTTC	CASSPGRQETQYF
TRBV5-1	.	TRBJ1-2	TRBD1	TGCGCCAGCAGCTTGGGTCAGGGGGATCGGCATGGCTACACCTTC	CASSLGQGDRHGYTF
TRBV23-1	once	TRBJ1-5	TRBD1	TGCGCCAGCAGTCAAAGGGGACAGCTGCGACCCCCCCGCGATAGCAATCAGCCCCAGCATTTT	CASSQRGQLRPPRDSNQPQHF
TRBV19	.	TRBJ2-1	TRBD1	TGTGCCAGCTGGGACAGTTCCTACAATGAGCAGTTCTTC	CASWDSSYNEQFF
TRBV5-1	.	TRBJ2-1	TRBD2	TGCGCCAGCAGCTTGTTAGCGGGGGGGCACAATGAGCAGTTCTTC	CASSLLAGGHNEQFF
TRBV9	.	TRBJ2-7	.	TGTGCCAGCAGCGTCGATCGTAACGGCGCCTACGAGCAGTACTTC	CASSVDRNGAYEQYF
TRBV28	.	TRBJ1-4	.	TGTGCCAGCAGTCTAGGCTCGGTGGGGAAACTGTTTTTT	CASSLGSVGKLFF
TRBV6-5	.	TRBJ2-7	.	TGTGCCAGCAGTTCCGGGCCCTACGAGCAGTACTTC	CASSSGPYEQYF
TRBV6-1	.	TRBJ2-7	.	TGTGCCAGCAGTGGCCTACAGGTTTTTGGGCCCTACGAGCAGTACTTC	CASSGLQVFGPYEQYF
TRBV30	.	TRBJ2-7	.	TGTGCCTGGAGTCTGTCAGGCGGCTCCTACGAGCAGTACTTC	CAWSLSGGSYEQYF
TRBV29-1	.	TRBJ2-3	.	TGCAGCGTTGAGCGGGGGCTGGGAGATACGCAGTATTTT	CSVERGLGDTQYF
TRBV2	.	TRBJ2-1	TRBD1	TGTGCCAGCAGCGCCGGGACAGCATTAAGCTCCTACAATGAGCAGTTCTTC	CASSAGTALSSYNEQFF
TRBV20-1	few	TRBJ2-3	.	TGCAGTGCAGAGCGCGGAGATACGCAGTATTTT	CSAERGDTQYF
TRBV6-1	.	TRBJ2-3	TRBD2	TGTGCCAGCAGGGGGAGGGGCCCCACAGATACGCAGTATTTT	CASRGRGPTDTQYF
TRBV9	.	TRBJ2-7	TRBD2	TGTGCCAGCAGCGTAGGCGGGGACTACTCCTACGAGCAGTACTTC	CASSVGGDYSYEQYF
TRBV7-7	.	TRBJ2-2	.	TGTGCTAGCAGCTTTGGAGCGGCTACCGGGGAGCTGTTTTTT	CASSFGAATGELFF
TRBV7-2	.	TRBJ2-7	TRBD2	TGTGCCAGCAGCTTTGCGAGCGGGGCCCCCTACGAGCAGTACTTC	CASSFASGAPYEQYF
TRBV7-9	.	TRBJ2-7	.	TGTGCCAGCAGCTTTTGGCCATACGAGCAGTACTTC	CASSFWPYEQYF
TRBV11-3	.	TRBJ2-7	TRBD1	TGTGCCAGCAGCTTATGGACAGGGTCCGAGCAGTACTTC	CASSLWTGSEQYF
TRBV28	.	TRBJ1-5	.	TGTGCCAGCAGTTTATGGGGTCAGCCCCAGCATTTT	CASSLWGQPQHF
TRBV7-9	.	TRBJ2-1	.	TGTGCCAGCAGCTTAGCGGGACTTAACAATGAGCAGTTCTTC	CASSLAGLNNEQFF
TRBV19	.	TRBJ2-3	.	TGTGCCAGCCTTGCAGGAGGGCCCAGCACAGATACGCAGTATTTT	CASLAGGPSTDTQYF
TRBV7-8	.	TRBJ1-1	TRBD1	TGTGCCAGCAGCTTAGGAGGGACAGGCGGTTCTAGTGAAGCTTTCTTT	CASSLGGTGGSSEAFF
TRBV4-1	.	TRBJ2-6	TRBD2	TGCGCCAGCAGCCAAGATAGGACGGGGGGTACCTCTGGGGCCAACGTCCTGACTTTC	CASSQDRTGGTSGANVLTF
TRBV7-6	.	TRBJ2-1	.	TGTGCCAGCAGCTTAATCCCGGGGCCTTCCTACAATGAGCAGTTCTTC	CASSLIPGPSYNEQFF
TRBV10-2	.	TRBJ2-7	.	TGCGCCAGCAGTGACGCCGATAGGGACTACGAGCAGTACTTC	CASSDADRDYEQYF
TRBV11-2	.	TRBJ2-1	.	TGTGCCAGCAGCGCTCGCGCCAACTACAATGAGCAGTTCTTC	CASSARANYNEQFF